These T cell receptor beta chains were read from a single sample in a study of naive and memory T cell subsets. TCRdb recomputed calls from the 5' RACE reads with MiXCR, one row per CDR3 protein. The table lists roughly 56,000 distinct CDR3 sequences, about 7.2% of them singletons, with roughly 9.7% in the top ten. Receptors originate from a male donor in good health. CDR3s include the opening cysteine and the closing phenylalanine or tryptophan. The D gene is left open where the match is weak. The size of a clone is reported for some rows only, either as once, few or many, or as a class for expanded clones.

D: NA
V: TRBV29-1
J: TRBJ2-2
size: many
DNA: TGCAGCGTTCGCGGGACTCACACCGGGGAGCTGTTTTTT
CDR3: CSVRGTHTGELFF

D: NA
V: TRBV6-5
J: TRBJ1-1
size: NA
DNA: TGTGCCAGCACCCGCGTTTGGGACACTGAAGCTTTCTTT
CDR3: CASTRVWDTEAFF

D: NA
V: TRBV7-9
J: TRBJ2-5
size: NA
DNA: TGTGCCAGCAGTTCAGGGCCCGGAGAGACCCAGTACTTC
CDR3: CASSSGPGETQYF

D: NA
V: TRBV12-3/TRBV12-4
J: TRBJ2-4
size: many
DNA: TGTGCCACCGCCTACTCGACGGGCTCCAAAAACATTCAGTACTTC
CDR3: CATAYSTGSKNIQYF

D: NA
V: TRBV7-9
J: TRBJ1-1
size: few
DNA: TGTGCCAGCAGCTTTGGAAGCCGGGGGGCGCGAGCTTTCTTT
CDR3: CASSFGSRGARAFF

D: NA
V: TRBV24-1
J: TRBJ2-1
size: many
DNA: TGTGCCACCAGTGATTTAAGGGACTCCTACAATGAGCAGTTCTTC
CDR3: CATSDLRDSYNEQFF

D: TRBD2
V: TRBV6-1
J: TRBJ2-1
size: NA
DNA: TGTGCCAGCAGTGAAGCGCTGGGGGAGGGCCGGGATGAGCAGTTCTTC
CDR3: CASSEALGEGRDEQFF

D: TRBD2
V: TRBV4-2
J: TRBJ2-3
size: NA
DNA: TGTGCCAGCAGCCAAGATGGCCTAGCGGGGGCGTCAGGCGCAGATACGCAGTATTTT
CDR3: CASSQDGLAGASGADTQYF

D: NA
V: TRBV27
J: TRBJ2-2
size: few
DNA: TGTGCCAGCAGTTGGACACCGACCCTGAACACCGGGGAGCTGTTTTTT
CDR3: CASSWTPTLNTGELFF

D: NA
V: TRBV12-3/TRBV12-4
J: TRBJ2-6
size: few
DNA: TGTGCCAGCAGTTTGGACAGAGCCAACGTCCTGACTTTC
CDR3: CASSLDRANVLTF

D: TRBD2
V: TRBV9
J: TRBJ2-2
size: many
DNA: TGTGCCAGCAGCGTAGTGTTTTCGGGAGCGGGAGCCACCGGGGAGCTGTTTTTT
CDR3: CASSVVFSGAGATGELFF

D: NA
V: TRBV2
J: TRBJ2-1
size: few
DNA: TGTGCCAGCAGTGATGATATGGCAGGCGGATCCTACAATGAGCAGTTCTTC
CDR3: CASSDDMAGGSYNEQFF

D: NA
V: TRBV5-5
J: TRBJ1-5
size: few
DNA: TGTGCCAGCAGCTTGGAGGGCGGCGGTCAGCCCCAGCATTTT
CDR3: CASSLEGGGQPQHF

D: NA
V: TRBV29-1
J: TRBJ2-5
size: NA
DNA: TGCAGCGCCGCGGACAGAGCACAAGAGACCCAGTACTTC
CDR3: CSAADRAQETQYF

D: NA
V: TRBV27
J: TRBJ2-1
size: few
DNA: TGTGCCAGCAGGGTAGGCCAGGGGGGCCACAATGAGCAGTTCTTC
CDR3: CASRVGQGGHNEQFF

D: NA
V: TRBV4-1
J: TRBJ1-3
size: few
DNA: TGCGCCAGCAGCCAGACCCCCTCTCAGGGGCTTGGAAACACCATATATTTT
CDR3: CASSQTPSQGLGNTIYF

D: NA
V: TRBV25-1
J: TRBJ1-6
size: NA
DNA: TGTGCCAGCAGTGGCAGTCCTAATTCACCCCTCCACTTT
CDR3: CASSGSPNSPLHF

D: NA
V: TRBV11-2
J: TRBJ1-3
size: many
DNA: TGTGCCAGCAGCTTCGACATTTCTGGAAACACCATATATTTT
CDR3: CASSFDISGNTIYF

D: TRBD2
V: TRBV20-1
J: TRBJ2-1
size: many
DNA: TGCAGTGCTAGACCGATAGGACTAGCGGGGTCGTGGAATGAGCAGTTCTTC
CDR3: CSARPIGLAGSWNEQFF

D: NA
V: TRBV3-1
J: TRBJ2-7
size: few
DNA: TGTGCCAGCAGCCCCCTTTGGAGCGTGGGTGGAGAGCAGTACTTC
CDR3: CASSPLWSVGGEQYF

D: NA
V: TRBV5-1
J: TRBJ1-1
size: few
DNA: TGCGCCAGCACCCGCAGGGGCCTGAACACTGAAGCTTTCTTT
CDR3: CASTRRGLNTEAFF

D: TRBD2
V: TRBV7-6
J: TRBJ2-2
size: NA
DNA: TGTGCCAGCAGCCCGGGGGGGACCGGGGAGCTGTTTTTT
CDR3: CASSPGGTGELFF

D: TRBD1
V: TRBV6-6
J: TRBJ1-4
size: many
DNA: TGTGCCAGCAGCGGCTGGACAGGGAGGGACGCAACTAATGAAAAACTGTTTTTT
CDR3: CASSGWTGRDATNEKLFF

D: TRBD1
V: TRBV19
J: TRBJ1-5
size: many
DNA: TGTGCCAGTAGTAGTTCCAGGGGGCGCTTACAGCCCCAGCATTTT
CDR3: CASSSSRGRLQPQHF

D: TRBD2
V: TRBV5-4
J: TRBJ2-2
size: few
DNA: TGTGCCAGCACCCTTTGGACCGGACTAGCACAGGCCGATGCCGGGGAGCTGTTTTTT
CDR3: CASTLWTGLAQADAGELFF

D: NA
V: TRBV6-6
J: TRBJ2-2
size: few
DNA: TGTGCCAGCAGTTCCCCACCGGGGGGCGGGAAGAGTATCACCGGGGAGCTGTTTTTT
CDR3: CASSSPPGGGKSITGELFF

D: NA
V: TRBV6-2/TRBV6-3
J: TRBJ2-7
size: many
DNA: TGTGCCAGCAGTGGGGGGCACCTACTCGAGCAGTACTTC
CDR3: CASSGGHLLEQYF

D: NA
V: TRBV16
J: TRBJ2-3
size: many
DNA: TGTGCCAGCAGCCAGCCCTTGTCTTCGTTCGGCACAGATACGCAGTATTTT
CDR3: CASSQPLSSFGTDTQYF

D: NA
V: TRBV6-6
J: TRBJ1-1
size: NA
DNA: TGTGCCAGCAGTCGCCAGGGAAACACTGAAGCTTTCTTT
CDR3: CASSRQGNTEAFF

D: TRBD2
V: TRBV6-5
J: TRBJ2-5
size: NA
DNA: TGTGCCAGCAGTTACTCGGGACTAGCGGGGACACAAGAGACCCAGTACTTC
CDR3: CASSYSGLAGTQETQYF

D: TRBD2
V: TRBV12-3/TRBV12-4
J: TRBJ2-7
size: NA
DNA: TGTGCCAGCAGTTTCCCTAGCGGAAGCTCCTACGAGCAGTACTTC
CDR3: CASSFPSGSSYEQYF

D: NA
V: TRBV7-8
J: TRBJ2-2
size: many
DNA: TGTGCCAGCAGCTCGTTGACAGCGAACACCGGGGAGCTGTTTTTT
CDR3: CASSSLTANTGELFF

D: TRBD2
V: TRBV4-1
J: TRBJ2-3
size: many
DNA: TGCGCCAGTAGCCAAGATATCGGGGCGGGGGGCCGCAGAGATACGCAGTATTTT
CDR3: CASSQDIGAGGRRDTQYF